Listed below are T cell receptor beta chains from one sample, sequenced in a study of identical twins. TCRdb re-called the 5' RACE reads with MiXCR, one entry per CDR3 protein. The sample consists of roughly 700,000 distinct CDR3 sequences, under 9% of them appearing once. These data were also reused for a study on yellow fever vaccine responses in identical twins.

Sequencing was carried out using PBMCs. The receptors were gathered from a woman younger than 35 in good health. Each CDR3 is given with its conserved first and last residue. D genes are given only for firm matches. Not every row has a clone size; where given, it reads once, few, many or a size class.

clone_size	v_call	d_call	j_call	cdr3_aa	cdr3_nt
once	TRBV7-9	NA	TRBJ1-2	CASSRTAANYGYTF	TGTGCCAGCAGCCGGACAGCCGCTAACTATGGCTACACCTTC
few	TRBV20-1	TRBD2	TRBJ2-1	CSAPLAGGLSEQFF	TGCAGTGCTCCTCTAGCGGGAGGTTTGAGTGAGCAGTTCTTC
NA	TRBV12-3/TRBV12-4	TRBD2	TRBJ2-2	CASSLQAGGDTGELFF	TGTGCCAGCAGTCTCCAAGCGGGGGGGGACACCGGGGAGCTGTTTTTT
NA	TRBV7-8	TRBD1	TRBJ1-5	CASSSRDRGGLGNQPQHF	TGTGCCAGCAGCTCCCGGGACAGGGGGGGCTTGGGCAATCAGCCCCAGCATTTT
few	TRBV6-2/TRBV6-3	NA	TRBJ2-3	CASSYSLDTQYF	TGTGCCAGCAGTTACTCCTTAGATACGCAGTATTTT
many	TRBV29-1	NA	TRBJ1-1	CSVERRDTEAFF	TGCAGCGTTGAGCGGAGGGACACTGAAGCTTTCTTT
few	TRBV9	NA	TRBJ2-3	CASSVDGSADTQYF	TGTGCCAGCAGCGTAGACGGGAGCGCAGATACGCAGTATTTT
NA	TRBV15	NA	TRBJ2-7	CATSARGLEQYF	TGTGCCACCTCAGCGCGAGGGCTAGAGCAGTACTTC
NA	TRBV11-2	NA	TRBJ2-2	CAGTTRVGWRELFF	TGTGCCGGCACCACGCGAGTAGGCTGGCGGGAGCTGTTTTTT
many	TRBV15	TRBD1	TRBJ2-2	CATSTGENTGELFF	TGTGCCACCTCAACAGGGGAAAACACCGGGGAGCTGTTTTTT
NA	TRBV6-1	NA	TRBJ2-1	CASSPGVANYNEQFF	TGTGCCAGCAGTCCAGGTGTGGCGAACTACAATGAGCAGTTCTTC
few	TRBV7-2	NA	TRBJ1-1	CASSLPEGRAFF	TGTGCCAGCAGCTTACCGGAGGGCCGAGCTTTCTTT
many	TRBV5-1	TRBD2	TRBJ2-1	CASSLAVASGSNEQFF	TGCGCCAGCAGCTTGGCTGTTGCTAGCGGGAGCAATGAGCAGTTCTTC
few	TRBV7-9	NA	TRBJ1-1	CASSLSRWDTEAFF	TGTGCCAGCAGCTTATCTAGATGGGACACTGAAGCTTTCTTT
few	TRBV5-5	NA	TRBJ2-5	CASSLSFERVETQYF	TGTGCCAGCAGCCTCTCCTTCGAGAGGGTTGAGACCCAGTACTTC
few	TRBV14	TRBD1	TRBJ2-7	CASSLTGGRSSYEQYF	TGTGCCAGCAGCCTGACAGGGGGTAGGAGCTCCTACGAGCAGTACTTC
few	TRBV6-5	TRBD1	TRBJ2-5	CASSYSDRQETQYF	TGTGCCAGCAGTTACTCGGACAGGCAAGAGACCCAGTACTTC
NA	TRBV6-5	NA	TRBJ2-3	CASSYPVTGGDTDTQYF	TGTGCCAGCAGTTACCCCGTAACAGGGGGGGACACAGATACGCAGTATTTT
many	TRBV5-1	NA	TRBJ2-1	CASSLGPRQGGDEQFF	TGCGCCAGCAGCTTGGGTCCTAGGCAGGGCGGGGATGAGCAGTTCTTC
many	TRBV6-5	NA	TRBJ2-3	CASSYSEGHLTDTQYF	TGTGCCAGCAGTTACTCCGAGGGACACCTCACAGATACGCAGTATTTT